These 10 T cell receptor beta chains were sequenced from one sample in a study of T cell responses to AZD1222 COVID-19 vaccine. Some clones are missing from TCRdb's copy, which holds only in-frame ones; the method was immunoSEQ multiplex PCR. The sample includes about 150,000 clones, approximately 87% of them seen just once. The sequencing here drew on peripheral blood, taken on day 0 of MenACWY control vaccination. These receptors all stem from an adult in good health.

The chain uses TRBV7-9 and TRBJ1-6; D remains unclear. The CDR3 has 15 amino acids. The germline V and J ends were trimmed by 4 bases and 12 bases, with 19 bases remaining between them. Germline assignment: CDR1 SEHNR and CDR2 FQNEAQ (reference sequence). As DNA, the CDR3 is TGTGCCAGCAGCTCGCTTTTCGAAAGGGAGAGACCCCTCCACTTT. It codes for CASSSLFERERPLHF. The full variable domain, in which reference TRBV7-9 and TRBJ1-6 provide the parts outside the CDR3, is DTGVSQNPRHKITKRGQNVTFRCDPISEHNRLYWYRQTLGQGPEFLTYFQNEAQLEKSRLLSDRFSAERPKGSFSTLEIQRTEQGDSAMYLCASSSLFERERPLHFGNGTRLTVT.

The chain links TRBV7-3 to TRBJ2-7; D call uncertain. The CDR3 runs 13 residues. Looked up from germline, CDR1 is SGHTA and CDR2 is FQGTGA. The V end lost 5 bases, the J end lost 3 bases, and 11 bases lay between the germline ends. CDR3 residues: CASSPGSIYEQYF. The CDR3 bases are TGTGCCAGCAGCCCCGGATCGATCTACGAGCAGTACTTC.

This rearrangement joins TRBV10-1 to TRBJ2-5; D not resolved. V was clipped by 0 bases and J by 9 bases, with 5 bases between them. The CDR3 length is 11 residues. Germline-derived CDR1 and CDR2 are WNHNN and SYGVQD (reference sequence). CDR3 in amino acids: CASSESWAQYF. CDR3 DNA sequence: TGCGCCAGCAGTGAGTCCTGGGCCCAGTACTTC.

J is TRBJ1-2 and V is TRBV15; D is ambiguous. The ends were cut back, 5 bases at V and 12 bases at J, with 19 bases in the middle. CDR1 and CDR2 from the germline V gene are LNHNV and YYDKDF (reference sequence). The CDR3 is made up of 13 amino acids. CDR3 sequence reads: CATSGGQVGSHTF. Here the CDR3 DNA reads TGTGCCACCAGCGGTGGGCAGGTGGGGAGCCACACCTTC. Filled out from reference TRBV15 and TRBJ1-2, the complete variable domain reads DAMVIQNPRYQVTQFGKPVTLSCSQTLNHNVMYWYQQKSSQAPKLLFHYYDKDFNNEADTPDNFQSRRPNTSFCFLDIRSPGLGDTAMYLCATSGGQVGSHTFGSGTRLTVV.

The rearrangement uses TRBV6-1 and TRBJ1-3; the D is unclear. V was shortened by 3 bases and J by 0 bases, with 12 bases between the two germline ends. CDR3 length equals 16 residues. Germline assignment: CDR1 MNHNS and CDR2 SASEGT. CDR3 protein: CASSDRSGSSGNTIYF. The CDR3 nucleotides are TGTGCCAGCAGTGATCGGAGTGGGAGCTCTGGAAACACCATATATTTT.

The chain recombines TRBV28 with TRBJ2-7, with TRBD2 matching over 7 bases. CDR3 size: 15 residues. CDR1 and CDR2 from the germline V gene are MDHEN and SYDVKM. V lost 6 bases, J lost 0 bases, and 8 bases stayed unmatched. CDR3 sequence reads: CASRRAGRSSYEQYV. As DNA, the CDR3 is TGTGCCAGCAGGCGAGCGGGGAGGAGCTCCTACGAGCAGTACGTC.

For the CDR3, the DNA is TGCAGCGTTGGGGAATTCGATCAGCCCCAGCATTTT. It is translated as CSVGEFDQPQHF. The chain is built from TRBV29-1 and TRBJ1-5; D gene ambiguous. Germline loops: CDR1 SQVTM, CDR2 ANQGSEA. This CDR3 region has 12 residues. The V end lost 4 bases, the J end lost 5 bases, and 9 bases lay between the germline ends. The full variable domain, completed using reference TRBV29-1 and TRBJ1-5, is SAVISQKPSRDICQRGTSLTIQCQVDSQVTMMFWYRQQPGQSLTLIATANQGSEATYESGFVIDKFPISRPNLTFSTLTVSNMSPEDSSIYLCSVGEFDQPQHFGDGTRLSIL.

The sample holds a few counts of this clone. V and J are TRBV6-5 and TRBJ2-7, with D possibly being TRBD2 (6 bases). Trimming took off 7 bases at V and 0 bases at J, with 13 bases between the two ends. The CDR3 runs 14 residues. The germline V gene encodes CDR1 MNHEY and CDR2 SVGAGI. CDR3 bases: TGTGCCAGCACCCAGGGAGGATCCTCCTACGAGCAGTACTTC. Translation gives CASTQGGSSYEQYF.

The chain recombines TRBV9 with TRBJ1-4, with TRBD1 matching over 7 bases. With 4 bases clipped from V and 2 bases from J, the junction kept 2 bases outside the gene matches. The CDR3 covers 14 residues. Germline CDR1 and CDR2: SGDLS and YYNGEE. Here the CDR3 reads CASSTQGTNEKLFF. CDR3 DNA: TGTGCCAGCAGCACACAGGGGACTAATGAAAAACTGTTTTTT.

The chain recombines TRBV5-1 with TRBJ1-2, with 9 bases identical to TRBD1. With 5 bases clipped from V and 0 bases from J, the junction kept 14 bases outside the gene matches. The CDR3 spans 18 residues. CDR1 is SGHRS, CDR2 YFSETQ, per germline. This chain's CDR3 is CASRMGGTGLVANYGYTF. The CDR3 nucleotides read TGCGCCAGCAGAATGGGAGGGACAGGGCTCGTCGCTAACTATGGCTACACCTTC.